This T cell receptor (beta chain) came from a study of control samples from healthy donors and cancer patients (TCRdb year 2020). On this clone: This receptor's antigen is unknown. No much larger clone is present one base from it, and per-base qualities are unavailable.

The library was built by means of the immunoSEQ multiplex PCR assay. TCRdb limited this immuneACCESS table to in-frame rearrangements with V and J called. A share of clones is missing; checked studies link under half to unresolved V genes, and the rest is unexplained. This sample lists about 94,000 clones; roughly nine tenths were detected once. The top ten clones comprise around 1.3% of the sample. For CDR1 and CDR2, the germline V gene lists SGHRS and YFSETQ. From its cysteine to its phenylalanine, the CDR3 spans 13 amino acids. Left in the record is the CDR3 DNA by itself, 39 bases read in frame from the first base. V is shortened by 4 bases, J by 0 bases, and the region joining them spans 6 bases.

The sequence derives from a woman aged 45 to 65 in good health. Recombination joined TRBV5-1 with TRBJ2-3; too little of a D gene remains to name it. Sequencing was carried out using blood. Here the CDR3 is given as CASSEASTDTQYF. The DNA reads as follows: TGCGCCAGCAGCGAGGCTAGCACAGATACGCAGTATTTT.